The 20 T cell receptor beta chains given below trace back to one sample, sequenced in a study of cytomegalovirus exposure and HLA in healthy donors. TCRdb's copy holds only in-frame clones and misses some; the assay was immunoSEQ multiplex PCR. The data show fewer than 60,000 clones, with about 92% seen just once and more than 1.5% held by the top ten. Sequenced input: PBMCs. These receptors were taken from a woman younger than 30 in good health and CMV-seropositive.

The J gene is TRBJ1-4, the V gene TRBV2; D is undetermined. The CDR3 totals 15 residues. The germline V gene encodes CDR1 SNHLY and CDR2 FYNNEI. Trimming shortened V by 2 bases and J by 0 bases, and 7 bases separated the two germline ends. The CDR3 reads CASSELAATNEKLFF. CDR3 in DNA: TGTGCCAGCAGTGAACTAGCCGCAACTAATGAAAAACTGTTTTTT.

The chain couples TRBV19 to TRBJ2-7, with D possibly TRBD1 on 6 matching bases. Germline CDR1 is LNHDA and CDR2 is SQIVND (reference sequence). The CDR3 totals 13 residues. Trimming pared 6 bases from V and 4 bases from J, leaving 13 bases between. The CDR3: CASSRTANYEQYF. DNA for the CDR3: TGTGCCAGTAGCCGGACAGCGAATTACGAGCAGTACTTC.

The chain carries TRBV4-3 and TRBJ1-4, with a tentative D call TRBD1 (6 bases). The CDR3 is 15 amino acids. Trimming left V 4 bases short and J 4 bases short, with 13 bases between. Germline V gene lookup returns CDR1 LGHNA and CDR2 YSLEER. The CDR3 loop reads CASSPRTADNEKLFF. In nucleotides, the CDR3 is TGCGCCAGCAGCCCTCGGACAGCAGATAATGAAAAACTGTTTTTT.

The chain carries TRBV9 and TRBJ2-1; no definite D call. CDR3 length: 13 residues. Germline CDR1 reads SGDLS; CDR2 reads YYNGEE. The V gene lost 3 bases and the J gene lost 5 bases, with 9 bases spanning the gap. The CDR3 DNA sequence: TGTGCCAGCAGCGCACTACAAAACAATGAGCAGTTCTTC. Protein product: CASSALQNNEQFF.

The V gene is TRBV23-1, the J gene TRBJ2-5, with TRBD1 matching over 9 bases. TRBV23-1 is an ORF for which the function is uncertain. The CDR3 spans 16 residues. J lost 2 bases, V lost 4 bases, and 8 bases had no gene match. CDR3 protein: CASSLPSTGGQETQYF. CDR3 coding DNA: TGCGCCAGCAGTCTTCCATCGACAGGGGGTCAAGAGACCCAGTACTTC.

The chain carries TRBV5-6 and TRBJ1-6, with D hard to call. There are 18 residues in the CDR3. Trimming shortened V by 2 bases and J by 6 bases, and 21 bases separated the two germline ends. Per germline, CDR1 SGHDT and CDR2 YYEEEE. The CDR3: CASSLPLVSGRSNSPLHF. CDR3 DNA sequence: TGTGCCAGCAGCTTACCTCTTGTCTCCGGGAGGAGTAATTCACCCCTCCACTTT.

The chain combines TRBV14 with TRBJ1-3; a weak D match, TRBD1 (6 bases). CDR3 length: 14 amino acids. Trimming left V 3 bases short and J 3 bases short, with 9 bases between. The germline gives CDR1 SGHDN, CDR2 FVKESK. The CDR3 sequence is CASSHWTVGNTIYF. The CDR3 coding sequence is TGTGCCAGCAGCCACTGGACAGTTGGAAACACCATATATTTT.

The sample holds a few counts of this clone. The V and J genes are TRBV27 and TRBJ2-7; perhaps TRBD2 as D (6 bases). Germline CDR1 MNHEY, CDR2 SMNVEV (reference sequence). Trimming stripped 4 bases from V and 4 bases from J, with 14 bases between. This CDR3 has 14 amino acids. CDR3 amino acids: CASSSLGRGYEQYF. CDR3 DNA sequence: TGTGCCAGCAGTTCGCTCGGGAGAGGGTACGAGCAGTACTTC.

To note about this clone: One end of the junction fails to match germline, which may point to a read error. This specimen includes other DNA sequences encoding the same CDR3. This chain links TRBV27 with TRBJ1-4; D not certain. The CDR3 has 15 residues. From germline, CDR1 is MNHEY and CDR2 SMNVEV (reference sequence). CDR3 residues: CASSPDRGLNEKLFF. CDR3 sequence (DNA): TGTGCCAGCAGTCCAGACCGGGGATTGAATGAAAAATTGTTTTTT.

The J gene is TRBJ2-2, the V gene TRBV5-1, with 10 bases that match TRBD2. The J segment lost 1 base and the V segment lost 3 bases, leaving 6 bases of the junction unmatched. The CDR3 runs to 17 residues. Germline lookup yields CDR1 SGHRS and CDR2 YFSETQ. CDR3 region: CASSYYSGGQNTGELFF. The CDR3, as DNA: TGCGCCAGCAGCTATTATAGCGGGGGGCAGAACACCGGGGAGCTGTTTTTT.

The genes are TRBV9 and TRBJ2-5; the match to TRBD2 covers 11 bases. V was clipped by 4 bases and J by 3 bases; unmatched bases: 14. The V gene's germline CDR1 is SGDLS and CDR2 YYNGEE. The CDR3 is 18 residues long. CDR3 nucleotide sequence: TGTGCCAGCAGCCCCCCACAGCAACTAGCGGGGGAGAAAGAGACCCAGTACTTC. Its translation is CASSPPQQLAGEKETQYF.

The rearrangement uses TRBV5-6 and TRBJ1-6, with D unclear. The CDR3 sequence is 16 residues long. V shed 4 bases and J shed 5 bases, with 16 bases lying between them. Germline lookup yields CDR1 SGHDT and CDR2 YYEEEE. CDR3 nucleotide sequence: TGTGCCAGCAGCCCGTTTCTCAGCGTCGATAATTCACCCCTCCACTTT. This gives the protein CASSPFLSVDNSPLHF.

This clone has a single count. The V gene is TRBV4-1, the J gene TRBJ1-5; D remains ambiguous. The germline gives CDR1 MGHRA, CDR2 YSYEKL. Trimming stripped 1 base from V and 7 bases from J, with 14 bases between. The CDR3 loop spans 15 amino acids. The chain's CDR3 is CASSQARGIGQPQHF. The CDR3 DNA reads TGCGCCAGCAGCCAAGCTCGAGGGATAGGCCAGCCCCAGCATTTT.

The chain links TRBV5-1 to TRBJ2-1; 10 bases fit TRBD2. The CDR3 runs to 16 residues. Trimming at V came to 4 bases and at J to 6 bases, leaving 10 bases not matched to a gene. Germline CDR1 is SGHRS and CDR2 is YFSETQ. CDR3: CASSQPSGGGGNEQFF. DNA of the CDR3: TGCGCCAGCAGCCAACCCAGCGGGGGGGGTGGCAATGAGCAGTTCTTC.

The chain has TRBV2 and TRBJ1-6; D gene ambiguous. V dropped 2 bases and J dropped 0 bases, with 11 bases sitting between them. The CDR3 runs 17 residues. Germline loops: CDR1 SNHLY, CDR2 FYNNEI. The CDR3 sequence: CASSESVSSSYNSPLHF. Written as DNA, the CDR3 is TGTGCCAGCAGTGAATCGGTCTCGAGCTCCTATAATTCACCCCTCCACTTT.

The chain links TRBV29-1 to TRBJ1-2; no clear D. Trimming removed 3 bases from V and 6 bases from J, with 8 bases in between. CDR1 SQVTM and CDR2 ANQGSEA come from the germline V gene. The CDR3 has 11 amino acids. The CDR3 reads CSVDADNGYTF. The CDR3 region has the DNA TGCAGCGTTGACGCGGATAATGGCTACACCTTC.

The rearrangement joins TRBV19 to TRBJ1-2; 7 bases line up with TRBD1. CDR3 length equals 15 residues. Unmatched junction bases numbered 10, after V lost 7 bases and J lost 2 bases. In germline, CDR1 is LNHDA, CDR2 SQIVND (reference sequence). The CDR3, as DNA: TGTGCCAGTACCAACCCCCGACAGGGAAACTATGGCTACACCTTC. Its translation: CASTNPRQGNYGYTF. The complete variable domain, with remaining parts taken from reference TRBV19 and TRBJ1-2, reads DGGITQSPKYLFRKEGQNVTLSCEQNLNHDAMYWYRQDPGQGLRLIYYSQIVNDFQKGDIAEGYSVSREKKESFPLTVTSAQKNPTAFYLCASTNPRQGNYGYTFGSGTRLTVV.

The chain is built from TRBV5-4 and TRBJ2-2, with unresolved D. Germline CDR1 is SGHNT and CDR2 is YYREEE (reference sequence). The CDR3 totals 15 residues. Trimming pared 2 bases from V and 3 bases from J, leaving 11 bases between. The CDR3 region is CASSFRVRDTGELFF. The CDR3 bases are TGTGCCAGCAGCTTCCGAGTTCGGGACACCGGGGAGCTGTTTTTT.

The CDR3 DNA sequence: TGTGCCAGCAGGGCGGACAGGGCCCCCAATTCACCCCTCCACTTT. Its translation is CASRADRAPNSPLHF. The chain combines TRBV27 with TRBJ1-6; 8 nucleotides line up with TRBD1. The CDR3 length is 15 residues. The junction had 8 bases not matched to a gene; V was cut back by 6 bases and J by 7 bases. Germline assignment: CDR1 MNHEY and CDR2 SMNVEV (reference sequence).

The chain recombines TRBV19 with TRBJ2-1; TRBD1 might be the D (5 bases). The germline V gene encodes CDR1 LNHDA and CDR2 SQIVND (reference sequence). The CDR3 is 15 residues long. V lost 8 bases to trimming and J lost 0 bases, with 14 bases between them. The CDR3 is CASGHRTSSYNEQFF. CDR3 nucleotide sequence: TGTGCCAGTGGCCACAGGACCAGCTCCTACAATGAGCAGTTCTTC.